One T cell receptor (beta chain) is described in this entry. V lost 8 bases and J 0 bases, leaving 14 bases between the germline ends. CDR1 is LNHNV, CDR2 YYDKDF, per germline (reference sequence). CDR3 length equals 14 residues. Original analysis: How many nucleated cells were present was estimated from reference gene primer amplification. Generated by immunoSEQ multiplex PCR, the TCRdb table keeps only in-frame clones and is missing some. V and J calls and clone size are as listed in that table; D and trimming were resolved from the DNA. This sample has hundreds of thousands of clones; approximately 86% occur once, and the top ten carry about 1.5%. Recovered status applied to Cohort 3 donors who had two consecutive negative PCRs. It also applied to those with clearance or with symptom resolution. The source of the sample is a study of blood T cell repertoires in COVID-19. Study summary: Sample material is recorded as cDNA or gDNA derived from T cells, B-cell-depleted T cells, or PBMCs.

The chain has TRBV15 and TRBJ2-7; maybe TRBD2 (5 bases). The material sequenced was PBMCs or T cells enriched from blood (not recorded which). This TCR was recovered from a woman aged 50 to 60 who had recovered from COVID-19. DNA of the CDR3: TGTGCCACCTCCCTTTCGGGGAGCTCCTACGAGCAGTACTTC. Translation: CATSLSGSSYEQYF.